These 24 T cell receptor beta chains were all obtained from the same sample, sequenced in a study of cytotoxic CD8 clonotypes in ibrutinib-treated CLL. Method: immunoSEQ multiplex PCR; TCRdb's copy keeps in-frame clones and lacks some. This sample carries 300,000 to 400,000 clones, roughly 71% of them seen once, and the ten largest clones take roughly 6.3%. This specimen consisted of PBMCs, obtained after 36 months of ibrutinib treatment. Source of these receptors: a human donor with chronic lymphocytic leukemia.

The V and J genes are TRBV12-5 and TRBJ1-6; TRBD1 might be the D (5 bases). V lost 1 base and J 13 bases, leaving 11 bases between the germline ends. CDR1 and CDR2 (germline): LGHNT, FRNRAP. The CDR3 has 13 residues. The CDR3 DNA sequence: TGTGCTAGTGGTTTGGAGACAGCTACCCCCCTCCACTTT. Its protein is CASGLETATPLHF.

The rearrangement joins TRBV25-1 to TRBJ1-6; D gene uncertain. Between the trimmed V and J ends, which lost 5 bases and 7 bases, there was a span of 9 bases. CDR1 MGHDK and CDR2 SYGVNS come from the germline V gene. The length of the CDR3 is 13 residues. The CDR3 bases are TGTGCCAGCAGTAGGGCAAAAAATTCACCCCTCCACTTT. This sequence encodes CASSRAKNSPLHF.

This clone appeared a few times. The CDR3 reads CASSLVPVGEAFF. Written as DNA, the CDR3 is TGTGCCAGCAGCTTAGTCCCAGTAGGTGAAGCTTTCTTT. The gene calls are TRBV11-2 and TRBJ1-1; D is undetermined. CDR3 size: 13 residues. The germline CDR1 and CDR2 sequences are SGHAT and FQNNGV. The V gene lost 1 base and the J gene lost 7 bases, with 10 bases spanning the gap.

The rearrangement links TRBV27 to TRBJ1-4, with D unclear. Germline CDR1 MNHEY, CDR2 SMNVEV (reference sequence). V was cut by 1 base and J by 8 bases, with 14 bases left in between. The CDR3 is made up of 15 amino acids. The CDR3 DNA reads TGTGCCAGCAGTTTATTCGGGGTCCCTAGGGAAAAACTGTTTTTT. It is translated as CASSLFGVPREKLFF.

This chain links TRBV5-1 with TRBJ2-5; the match to TRBD2 covers 8 bases. With V trimmed by 0 bases and J by 5 bases, 6 bases remained unmatched. CDR3 size: 15 residues. CDR1 is SGHRS and CDR2 is YFSETQ in the germline V gene. In DNA form, the CDR3 reads TGCGCCAGCAGCTTGGTTCCGGGACTAGGTGAGACCCAGTACTTC. It codes for CASSLVPGLGETQYF.

The chain combines TRBV29-1 with TRBJ2-3, with a tentative D call TRBD2 (5 bases). Germline V gene lookup returns CDR1 SQVTM and CDR2 ANQGSEA. Trimming removed 6 bases from V and 3 bases from J, with 16 bases in between. The CDR3 is 14 amino acids. The CDR3 nucleotides are TGCAGCGTAGAGGAGCGATCGGGGACAGATACGCAGTATTTT. It translates to CSVEERSGTDTQYF.

The chain combines TRBV27 with TRBJ2-7, with 11 nucleotides matching TRBD1. Unmatched junction bases numbered 4, after V lost 3 bases and J lost 6 bases. This CDR3 has 14 residues. Germline lookup yields CDR1 MNHEY and CDR2 SMNVEV (reference sequence). The CDR3 region is CASSFGQGAVEQYF. The CDR3 DNA is TGTGCCAGCAGTTTCGGACAGGGGGCGGTCGAGCAGTACTTC.

In this sample, this clone turned up a few times. The chain joins TRBV29-1 to TRBJ1-1, with D unresolved. The CDR3 has 11 residues. CDR1 is SQVTM and CDR2 is ANQGSEA in the germline V gene. Deletions cut 5 bases from V and 0 bases from J, with 4 bases between. CDR3 coding DNA: TGCAGCGTTAGGGTGAACACTGAAGCTTTCTTT. It encodes CSVRVNTEAFF.

V and J are TRBV5-1 and TRBJ2-1, with no clear D. The CDR3 has 14 amino acids. Trimming stripped 4 bases from V and 5 bases from J, with 13 bases between. Germline CDR1 is SGHRS and CDR2 is YFSETQ. CDR3 sequence reads: CASSPGSLHNEQFF. DNA of the CDR3: TGCGCCAGCAGCCCCGGTAGTCTCCACAATGAGCAGTTCTTC.

This clone has more than one count but fewer than ten. The chain uses TRBV7-3 and TRBJ2-3; the match to TRBD2 covers 8 bases. J gave up 3 bases and V 5 bases, and 4 bases lay outside the gene matches. CDR1 and CDR2 (germline): SGHTA, FQGTGA. This CDR3 is built from 14 residues. The CDR3 nucleotides read TGTGCCAGCAGCCCCGGACTAGCTACAGATACGCAGTATTTT. Translating it yields CASSPGLATDTQYF.

This clone was found once. V and J are TRBV18 and TRBJ2-5; a weak D match, TRBD1 (5 bases). CDR1 and CDR2 from the germline V gene are KGHSH and LQKENI. The V end was cut by 4 bases, the J end by 2 bases, with 8 bases between. There are 13 residues in the CDR3. The CDR3 DNA is TGTGCCAGCTCACGGACAAGACAAGAGACCCAGTACTTC. Its translation is CASSRTRQETQYF.

The chain carries TRBV4-1 and TRBJ2-1; 9 bases align to TRBD2. In germline, CDR1 is MGHRA, CDR2 YSYEKL. The CDR3 consists of 15 residues. V dropped 0 bases and J dropped 4; count of bases not matched to a gene: 1. DNA of the CDR3: TGCGCCAGCAGCCAAGAGCGGGGGGGGTACAATGAGCAGTTCTTC. It specifies CASSQERGGYNEQFF.

This clone was recorded only once. The chain links TRBV6-1 to TRBJ2-2; the match to TRBD1 covers 8 bases. Trimming cost V 4 bases and J 6 bases; bases outside gene matches: 4. Germline V gene lookup returns CDR1 MNHNS and CDR2 SASEGT. The CDR3 has 14 amino acids. The DNA of the CDR3 is TGTGCCAGCAGTGCGGACAGGGTCCCCGGGGAGCTGTTTTTT. It codes for CASSADRVPGELFF.

This chain links TRBV12-5 with TRBJ2-1, with TRBD2 matching 15 bases. Germline V gene sequence: CDR1 LGHNT, CDR2 FRNRAP. V was pared by 0 bases and J by 9 bases, with 6 bases of the junction left unmatched. The CDR3 loop spans 17 amino acids. The DNA of the CDR3 is TGTGCTAGTGGTTTGGTAGGGACTAGCGGGAGGAAAGGTGAGCAGTTCTTC. It encodes CASGLVGTSGRKGEQFF.

V usage is TRBV2 and J usage is TRBJ2-4; D not certain. Per the germline V gene, CDR1 is SNHLY and CDR2 is FYNNEI. Trimming took 8 bases from V and 0 from J, leaving 23 bases between them. There are 18 residues in the CDR3. The CDR3 is CASLIDGIGSLAKNIQYF. The CDR3 bases are TGTGCCAGCCTGATCGACGGTATCGGCAGCCTAGCCAAAAACATTCAGTACTTC.

This clone was seen only once. The chain recombines TRBV2 with TRBJ2-2, with a tentative D call TRBD1 (7 bases). The CDR3 runs to 14 residues. The V end lost 8 bases, the J end lost 3 bases, and 13 bases lay between the germline ends. Germline V gives CDR1 SNHLY, CDR2 FYNNEI. This CDR3 reads CASDREADTGELFF. The CDR3 nucleotides are TGTGCCAGCGACAGGGAGGCCGACACCGGGGAGCTGTTTTTT.

The chain's CDR3 is CASSQGTSGGYLEQFF. The CDR3 bases are TGTGCCAGCAGCCAAGGGACTAGCGGGGGCTACTTAGAGCAGTTCTTC. This chain joins TRBV4-2 and TRBJ2-1; TRBD2 matches 13 bases. The junction had 7 bases not matched to a gene; V was cut back by 1 base and J by 10 bases. The CDR3 has 16 amino acids. Germline V gene sequence: CDR1 LGHNA, CDR2 YNFKEQ.

The chain joins TRBV5-8 to TRBJ2-3, with TRBD2 matching 9 bases. V was clipped by 4 bases and J by 2 bases; unmatched bases: 5. From germline, CDR1 is SGHTS and CDR2 YDEGEE. This CDR3 has 15 residues. CDR3 nucleotide sequence: TGTGCCAGCAGCCCCGGACTAGCGCTCACAGATACGCAGTATTTT. Encoded protein: CASSPGLALTDTQYF.

This chain links TRBV7-9 with TRBJ1-1; no clear D gene. V was trimmed by 1 base and J by 7 bases, leaving 7 bases between them. The CDR3 has 12 amino acids. Germline lookup yields CDR1 SEHNR and CDR2 FQNEAQ (reference sequence). The CDR3 loop reads CASSLVTLEAFF. The CDR3 DNA follows: TGTGCCAGCAGCTTAGTCACCCTTGAAGCTTTCTTT.

In DNA form, the CDR3 reads TGTGCCAGCAGTTTGCCGGGAGCCTACAATGAGCAGTTCTTC. Translation: CASSLPGAYNEQFF. This chain links TRBV28 with TRBJ2-1, with TRBD2 as a possible D gene (6 bases). Trimming took off 3 bases at V and 2 bases at J, with 8 bases between the two ends. CDR1 MDHEN and CDR2 SYDVKM come from the germline V gene. The CDR3 is 14 residues long.

The chain links TRBV10-3 to TRBJ1-4; 9 nucleotides line up with TRBD1. The ends lost 6 bases at V and 5 bases at J; junction bases unmatched: 4. Germline CDR1 ENHRY, CDR2 SYGVKD. The CDR3 loop spans 14 amino acids. In DNA, the CDR3 is TGTGCCATCAGCAGACAGGGGGAGAATGAAAAACTGTTTTTT. It is translated as CAISRQGENEKLFF.

The chain uses TRBV9 and TRBJ1-3; D is ambiguous. The CDR3 consists of 13 residues. V lost 1 base and J 0 bases, leaving 2 bases between the germline ends. The germline CDR1 and CDR2 sequences are SGDLS and YYNGEE. The chain's CDR3 is CASSVYSGNTIYF. The DNA of the CDR3 is TGTGCCAGCAGCGTATACTCTGGAAACACCATATATTTT.

The chain links TRBV27 to TRBJ2-1; the D gene is possibly TRBD2 (6 bases). Between the trimmed V and J ends, which lost 3 bases and 12 bases, there was a span of 12 bases. CDR1 MNHEY and CDR2 SMNVEV come from the germline V gene (reference sequence). This CDR3 has 12 amino acids. This CDR3 is CASSFIPGVQFF. The CDR3 DNA follows: TGTGCCAGCAGTTTTATCCCGGGGGTGCAGTTCTTC.

This clone was picked up one time. The chain carries TRBV2 and TRBJ2-1, with 9 positions matching TRBD1. The CDR3 has 15 residues. From germline, CDR1 is SNHLY and CDR2 FYNNEI. V lost 7 bases, J lost 7 bases, and 11 bases stayed unmatched. The CDR3 DNA follows: TGTGCCAGCACCGGGGGACAGGGTGGGTTTAATGAGCAGTTCTTC. This encodes CASTGGQGGFNEQFF.